This T cell receptor beta chain was identified during a study of blood T cell repertoires in COVID-19. The germline gives CDR1 WSHSY, CDR2 SAAADI. The CDR3 consists of 12 residues. Trimming cost V 5 bases and J 7 bases, with 11 bases left between them. Cohorts were assigned according to the clinical history that participants reported. Methods used by the authors: Nucleated cell counts were estimated from reference gene primer amplification. Profiling relied on immunoSEQ multiplex PCR, and the TCRdb table lists in-frame clones only, not all of them. Clone size and V and J calls were adopted from that table, with D and trimming inferred from the DNA. Of fewer than 250,000 clones listed, 87% are singletons.

The chain joins TRBV10-2 to TRBJ1-2; D is perhaps TRBD1 (5 bases). The sample comprised PBMCs or T cells enriched from blood (not recorded which). This TCR came from a man in his thirties or forties who had recovered from COVID-19. CDR3 amino acids: CASSPGGSGYTF. CDR3 nucleotide sequence: TGCGCCAGCAGTCCCGGGGGAAGTGGCTACACCTTC.